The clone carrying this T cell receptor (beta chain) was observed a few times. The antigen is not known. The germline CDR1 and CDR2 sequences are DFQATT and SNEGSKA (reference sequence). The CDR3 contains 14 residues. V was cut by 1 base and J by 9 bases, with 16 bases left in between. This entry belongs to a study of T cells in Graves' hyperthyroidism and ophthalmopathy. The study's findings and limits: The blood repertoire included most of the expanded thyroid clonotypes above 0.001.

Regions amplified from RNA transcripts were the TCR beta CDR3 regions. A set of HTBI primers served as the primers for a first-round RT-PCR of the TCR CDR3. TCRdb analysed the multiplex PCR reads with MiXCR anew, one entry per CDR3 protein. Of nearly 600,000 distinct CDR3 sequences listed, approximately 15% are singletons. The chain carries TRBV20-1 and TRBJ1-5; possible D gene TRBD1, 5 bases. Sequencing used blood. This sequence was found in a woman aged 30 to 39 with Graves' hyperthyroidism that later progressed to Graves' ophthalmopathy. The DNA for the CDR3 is TGCAGTGCTAGAGGGGGGGGTGGGGAAGTGCCCCAGCATTTT. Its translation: CSARGGGGEVPQHF.